The 11 T cell receptor beta chains listed next were all sequenced from one sample in a study of blood T cells in healthy people across ages. Together with a sample-barcoded 5' primer, a J-beta primer mix was included in a second PCR lasting about 7 to 11 cycles. TCRdb called the 5' RACE reads again in MiXCR, with one record for every CDR3 protein. The sample includes about 670,000 distinct CDR3 sequences, 45% to 60% of them seen just once. The sequenced material came from blood. These receptors were collected from a woman older than 75 in good health.

V usage is TRBV4-2 and J usage is TRBJ2-3; 7 bases are a match to TRBD2. Per the germline V gene, CDR1 is LGHNA and CDR2 is YNFKEQ. The CDR3 contains 15 residues. J lost 1 base, V lost 4 bases, and 5 bases had no gene match. The CDR3 here is CASSRVSGGTDTQYF. CDR3 DNA sequence: TGTGCCAGCAGCCGCGTGAGCGGGGGCACAGATACGCAGTATTTT.

This sequence joins TRBV28 and TRBJ1-1; D unclear. This CDR3 has 14 residues. V was trimmed by 5 bases and J by 1 base, leaving 11 bases between them. The V gene's germline CDR1 is MDHEN and CDR2 SYDVKM. CDR3 in amino acids: CASSAYSGNTEAFF. The CDR3 DNA sequence: TGTGCCAGCAGTGCATACAGTGGGAACACTGAAGCTTTCTTT.

As for this clonotype: A read error may explain this, as a much larger clone is one base away. DNA for the CDR3: TGTGCCAGCAGCTTAGATCCCGGACGAGCGGGAGCTGATACGCAGTATTTT. Its protein is CASSLDPGRAGADTQYF. The chain couples TRBV7-2 to TRBJ2-3, with TRBD2 identical over 8 bases. With 1 base clipped from V and 6 bases from J, the junction kept 12 bases outside the gene matches. The germline gives CDR1 SGHTA, CDR2 FQGNSA. This CDR3 spans 17 amino acids.

This clonotype was observed a handful of times. The V and J genes are TRBV27 and TRBJ2-5, with a possible D match to TRBD1 (6 bases). The CDR3 sequence is 16 residues long. With 0 bases removed from V and 11 bases from J, the gap between germline ends came to 22 bases. Germline loops: CDR1 MNHEY, CDR2 SMNVEV (reference sequence). CDR3 amino acids: CASSLSEGGTSYGQYF. The CDR3 DNA sequence: TGTGCCAGCAGTTTATCGGAAGGGGGAACATCCTACGGGCAGTACTTC.

This clonotype was detected a few times. This chain links TRBV12-3 or TRBV12-4 with TRBJ2-7; 7 bases fit TRBD2. The CDR3 length is 14 residues. V was pared by 5 bases and J by 5 bases, with 9 bases of the junction left unmatched. Here the CDR3 DNA reads TGTGCCAGCAGTCCGAGACTAGCATCCGACGAGCAGTACTTC. Translation gives CASSPRLASDEQYF.

This clonotype was counted ten times or more. The genes are TRBV28 and TRBJ2-7; 9 bases map to TRBD1. V shed 7 bases, J shed 2 bases, and the junction held 9 bases outside the gene matches. The CDR3 is made up of 15 amino acids. The V gene's germline CDR1 is MDHEN and CDR2 SYDVKM. CDR3 amino acids: CASIASGDRAYEQYF. CDR3 DNA sequence: TGTGCCAGCATTGCTAGTGGGGACAGGGCCTACGAGCAGTACTTC.

This clonotype came up many times. The chain is built from TRBV5-1 and TRBJ2-7; D uncertain. Germline assignment: CDR1 SGHRS and CDR2 YFSETQ. The ends were cut back, 4 bases at V and 3 bases at J, with 11 bases in the middle. CDR3 size: 13 residues. CDR3 residues: CASSPGSFYEQYF. CDR3 sequence (DNA): TGCGCCAGCAGCCCCGGTTCATTCTACGAGCAGTACTTC.

This clonotype was recorded many times. V is TRBV27 and J is TRBJ2-3; 7 positions match TRBD2. Trimming cost V 7 bases and J 2 bases; bases outside gene matches: 3. Germline CDR1 reads MNHEY; CDR2 reads SMNVEV (reference sequence). This CDR3 contains 13 residues. For the CDR3, the DNA is TGTGCCAGCAACGGGGGGACCACAGATACGCAGTATTTT. Its protein product is CASNGGTTDTQYF.

Here the CDR3 DNA reads TGCAGCGTCGGGGCCCCGACAGGGATCTCCGAGCAGTACTTC. Translation gives CSVGAPTGISEQYF. This sequence joins TRBV29-1 and TRBJ2-4; TRBD1 matches 7 bases. The J call is in doubt because the DNA end fits TRBJ2-7 better. Germline CDR1 reads SQVTM; CDR2 reads ANQGSEA. The CDR3 runs 14 residues.

The chain carries TRBV6-1 and TRBJ2-5; no clear D. The J call may be faulty, since TRBJ2-7 better matches the DNA end. CDR3 length: 13 amino acids. Germline V CDR1 and CDR2: MNHNS, SASEGT. In nucleotides, the CDR3 is TGTGCCAGCGGCCCCTTGGCAGGTGACGAGCAGTACTTC. Translated: CASGPLAGDEQYF.

This rearrangement joins TRBV24-1 to TRBJ2-1, with unresolved D. Germline V gene lookup returns CDR1 KGHDR and CDR2 SFDVKD. CDR3 length: 16 amino acids. With 4 bases removed from V and 5 bases from J, the gap between germline ends came to 17 bases. The chain's CDR3 is CATSDSDPLLNNEQFF. For the CDR3, the DNA is TGTGCCACCAGTGACTCGGACCCCCTCCTAAACAATGAGCAGTTCTTC.